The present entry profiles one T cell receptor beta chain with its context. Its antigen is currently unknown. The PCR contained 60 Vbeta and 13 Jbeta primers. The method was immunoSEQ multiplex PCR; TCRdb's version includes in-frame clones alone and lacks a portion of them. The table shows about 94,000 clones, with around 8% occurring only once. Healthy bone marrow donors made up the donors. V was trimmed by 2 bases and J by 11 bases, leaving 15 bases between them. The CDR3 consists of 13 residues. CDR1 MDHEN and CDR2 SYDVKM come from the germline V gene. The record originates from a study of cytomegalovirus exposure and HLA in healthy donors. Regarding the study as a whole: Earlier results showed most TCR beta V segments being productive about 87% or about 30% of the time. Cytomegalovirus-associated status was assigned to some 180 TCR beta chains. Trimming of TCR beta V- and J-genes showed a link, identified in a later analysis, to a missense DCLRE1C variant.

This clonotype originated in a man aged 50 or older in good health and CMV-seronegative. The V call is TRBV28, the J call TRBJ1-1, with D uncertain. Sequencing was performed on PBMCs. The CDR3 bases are TGTGCCAGCAGTTTAAACCGACGGCGGTCGGCTTTCTTT. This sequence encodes CASSLNRRRSAFF.